Below, 18 T cell receptor beta chains from the same sample are listed, as sequenced in a study of identical twins. One entry per CDR3 protein, called by TCRdb with MiXCR from the 5' RACE reads. The sample gives 1.5 million to 2 million distinct CDR3 sequences, less than 35% of which show up once; more than 0.25% is in the top ten. Sequences were obtained from cord blood. Receptor source: a newborn girl in good health.

There are a few counts of this clonotype. CDR3 nucleotide sequence: TGTGCCAGCAGCGTAGGGCTAGCGGGGATAGAGACCCAGTACTTC. This sequence encodes CASSVGLAGIETQYF. The V call is TRBV9, the J call TRBJ2-5, with 9 bases that match TRBD2. CDR1 SGDLS and CDR2 YYNGEE come from the germline V gene. V lost 0 bases to trimming and J lost 4 bases; unmatched junction nucleotides: 4. The CDR3 totals 15 residues.

As regards this clonotype: An end of the junction does not agree with germline; a read error may underlie this. V gene TRBV25-1 combines with J gene TRBJ2-4, with D perhaps TRBD1 or TRBD2 (5 bases each). CDR1 is MGHDK, CDR2 SYGVNS, per germline. The CDR3 length is 16 residues. Here the CDR3 DNA reads TGTGCCGGCAGTGAGGGGAGCCTTCCCGACAAAAACATTCAGTACTTC. Protein sequence: CAGSEGSLPDKNIQYF.

Regarding this clonotype: The junction does not match germline at one end; this may be a read error. This chain links TRBV7-7 with TRBJ2-7; D call uncertain. The J call may be faulty, since TRBJ2-5 better matches the DNA end. Germline-derived CDR1 and CDR2 are SSHAT and FNYEAQ (reference sequence). The CDR3 has 13 residues. In nucleotides, the CDR3 is TGTGCTAGCAGCTTATGGAATATGGAGACCCAGTACTTC. Protein sequence: CASSLWNMETQYF.

This clonotype was counted between two and nine times. V is TRBV4-2 and J is TRBJ2-7; 11 bases match TRBD2. There are 14 residues in the CDR3. Germline CDR1 reads LGHNA; CDR2 reads YNFKEQ. V was clipped by 2 bases and J by 4 bases; unmatched bases: 1. The CDR3 region has the DNA TGTGCCAGCAGCCAATCTAGCGGGGGGTACGAGCAGTACTTC. It codes for CASSQSSGGYEQYF.

The chain recombines TRBV29-1 with TRBJ2-5, with D unresolved. V was trimmed by 4 bases and J by 0 bases, leaving 6 bases between them. This CDR3 has 12 residues. Germline V CDR1 and CDR2: SQVTM, ANQGSEA. CDR3 protein: CSVVEYQETQYF. The DNA for the CDR3 is TGCAGCGTTGTAGAATACCAAGAGACCCAGTACTTC.

This clonotype has a handful of counts. The gene calls are TRBV7-2 and TRBJ2-1; 13 positions match TRBD2. Germline CDR1 reads SGHTA; CDR2 reads FQGNSA. J was trimmed by 1 base and V by 7 bases; bases with no gene match: 1. This CDR3 is 15 amino acids long. The DNA of the CDR3 is TGTGCCAGCACGACTAGCGGGGGGTCCTACAATGAGCAGTTCTTC. This gives the protein CASTTSGGSYNEQFF.

The J gene is TRBJ1-1, the V gene TRBV7-9; TRBD1 agrees at 7 bases. Germline assignment: CDR1 SEHNR and CDR2 FQNEAQ (reference sequence). Trimming removed 0 bases from V and 9 bases from J; junction bases left unmatched: 1. This CDR3 spans 12 amino acids. The CDR3 DNA reads as TGTGCCAGCAGCTTAGCGGACAGGAAAGCTTTCTTT. It codes for CASSLADRKAFF.

As regards this clonotype: This may arise from a read error, as a much more abundant clone is one base away. The V and J genes are TRBV4-2 and TRBJ2-4; D might be TRBD2 (5 bases). Germline CDR1 reads LGHNA; CDR2 reads YNFKEQ. The CDR3 is 13 residues long. The CDR3: CASSHLAGNMQYF. Here the CDR3 DNA reads TGTGCCAGCAGCCACCTAGCCGGAAACATGCAGTACTTC.

This clonotype was detected ten times or more. J is TRBJ1-2 and V is TRBV28, with D possibly TRBD1 on 6 matching bases. With 5 bases removed from V and 5 bases from J, the gap between germline ends came to 12 bases. The CDR3 extends over 13 amino acids. CDR1 is MDHEN and CDR2 is SYDVKM in the germline V gene. The CDR3 spells CASSPPGQYGYTF. The CDR3 DNA sequence: TGTGCCAGCAGTCCTCCGGGACAATATGGCTACACCTTC.

The chain combines TRBV19 with TRBJ1-6, with unresolved D. Germline V lookup: CDR1 LNHDA, CDR2 SQIVND (reference sequence). V lost 1 base and J 6 bases, leaving 10 bases between the germline ends. This CDR3 spans 15 amino acids. CDR3 nucleotide sequence: TGTGCCAGTAGTATAGGTGAAAGCTTTAATTCACCCCTCCACTTT. It is translated as CASSIGESFNSPLHF.

The chain has TRBV30 and TRBJ2-3; TRBD1 or TRBD2 may be the D gene (6 bases each). The germline gives CDR1 GTSNPN, CDR2 SVGIG (reference sequence). V gave up 0 bases and J gave up 4 bases, with 14 bases separating them. The CDR3 consists of 15 residues. The CDR3 DNA reads TGTGCCTGGAGTGTACTGGGGGGCCGATCAGATACGCAGTATTTT. It encodes CAWSVLGGRSDTQYF.

This clonotype was counted between two and nine times. CDR3 sequence: CSVEEGRDQPQHF. DNA of the CDR3: TGCAGCGTTGAAGAGGGCAGGGATCAGCCCCAGCATTTT. The rearrangement links TRBV29-1 to TRBJ1-5, with D possibly TRBD1 on 5 matching bases. Trimming left V 0 bases short and J 5 bases short, with 8 bases between. CDR3 length: 13 residues. In germline, CDR1 is SQVTM, CDR2 ANQGSEA.

V is TRBV7-2 and J is TRBJ1-3; 8 nucleotides match TRBD1. The CDR3 consists of 14 residues. Unmatched junction bases numbered 9, after V lost 5 bases and J lost 9 bases. Germline-derived CDR1 and CDR2 are SGHTA and FQGNSA. The CDR3 here is CASSTWTGRSTIYF. The CDR3 bases are TGTGCCAGCAGCACCTGGACAGGGAGGTCCACCATATATTTT.

This clonotype was picked up many times. This chain links TRBV4-2 with TRBJ2-3; no definite D call. Germline CDR1 reads LGHNA; CDR2 reads YNFKEQ. The CDR3 sequence is 15 residues long. V was clipped by 1 base and J by 3 bases, with 11 bases between them. The CDR3 region has the DNA TGTGCCAGCAGCCAAGGACCGGATCCGACAGATACGCAGTATTTT. The encoded protein is CASSQGPDPTDTQYF.

The chain is built from TRBV15 and TRBJ2-7; 8 nucleotides agree with TRBD1. V shed 4 bases and J 3 bases; nucleotides not matched to a gene: 5. Germline assignment: CDR1 LNHNV and CDR2 YYDKDF (reference sequence). The length of the CDR3 is 14 residues. The CDR3 sequence: CATSKGQEIYEQYF. The DNA for the CDR3 is TGTGCCACCAGCAAGGGACAGGAGATCTACGAGCAGTACTTC.

This clonotype was observed at least ten times. The chain combines TRBV6-5 with TRBJ2-1; D uncertain. V was clipped by 2 bases and J by 2 bases, with 13 bases between them. CDR3 length equals 16 residues. Germline CDR1 and CDR2: MNHEY and SVGAGI. The CDR3 region has the DNA TGTGCCAGCAGTTACGGGGATGGACCTACCTACAATGAGCAGTTCTTC. This translates into CASSYGDGPTYNEQFF.

This clonotype showed up just a few times. The chain joins TRBV5-5 to TRBJ2-1, with TRBD1 as a possible D gene (5 bases). This CDR3 has 15 residues. The germline V gene encodes CDR1 SGHKS and CDR2 YYEKEE (reference sequence). The V end lost 0 bases, the J end lost 7 bases, and 14 bases lay between the germline ends. The CDR3: CASSLGGPKMNEQFF. The CDR3 bases are TGTGCCAGCAGCTTGGGGGGCCCCAAAATGAATGAGCAGTTCTTC.

This sequence joins TRBV5-1 and TRBJ1-3, with 7 bases identical to TRBD1. The V and J ends lost 4 bases and 0 bases, in that order; junction bases with no gene match: 4. Germline CDR1 SGHRS, CDR2 YFSETQ. There are 15 residues in the CDR3. As DNA, the CDR3 is TGCGCCAGCAGCCCAGGGGGACTCTCTGGAAACACCATATATTTT. Protein: CASSPGGLSGNTIYF.